This entry concerns a single TCR beta chain. The antigen it recognizes is unknown. The input lacks base qualities; no much larger clone sits a single base away. The donors were included in the validation cohort of 120 subjects, a group kept apart from the roughly 700-subject first cohort. The sample originates from a study of cytomegalovirus exposure and HLA in healthy donors (dated by TCRdb to 2016 to 2017). Concerning the study at large: A later analysis indicated that the 130 or so validation repertoires were generated on the platform also employed for the 700 or so repertoires of the first cohort. In addition to the first cohort of 666 subjects, a separate validation cohort of approximately 130 different subjects was used. High-throughput TCR immunosequencing, statistical association of individual TCRs with disease status, and machine learning were combined to predict cytomegalovirus infection status. The study aimed to test whether signatures of past pathogen exposure could be identified by cataloging public T cell receptors.

Libraries were constructed by the immunoSEQ multiplex PCR assay. In the original analysis: A statistical classification framework was developed to diagnose cytomegalovirus status using the catalog of TCR beta chain sequences. TCRdb mirrors the immuneACCESS table, restricted to in-frame sequences. Some clones are absent from its copies; in checked studies, under half trace to an unresolved V gene, and the reason for the others is unknown. V and J calls plus clone size are reproduced from that table; the DNA served to infer D and trimming. The sample yields 43,000 or so clones; approximately 90% were counted once. The leading ten clones occupy over 5% of the sample. V is pared back by 5 bases and J by 4 bases, with 11 bases lying between the germline termini. Per the germline V gene, SGHDN is the CDR1 and FVKESK is the CDR2. The CDR3 has 13 amino acids, counting the end cysteine and phenylalanine. CDR3 DNA is the only sequence kept; it has 39 bases, read in frame from the first base.

General conclusions and limits of the study: Most TCR sequences were observed very rarely across donors, whereas some public TCRs were present in many individuals. Subsequent analysis determined that TCRs grouped into clusters in the first cohort also showed a tendency toward co-occurrence across the 130 or so validation repertoires, and approximately 94% of cluster scores exceeded 0. A total of 150 to 200 TCR beta chains were listed by the study as associated with cytomegalovirus. A later analysis lacked HLA typing for the validation cohort, so it scored co-occurrence in that cohort across all 110 or so repertoires. In vitro tests confirmed that a few of the cytomegalovirus-associated TCR beta chains recognize cytomegalovirus antigens. According to the authors, the approach could potentially be generalized to other disease states and immunological phenotypes. The classifier was reported to diagnose cytomegalovirus status with high specificity and sensitivity in both the original cohort and the validation cohort.

The chain is made from TRBV14 and TRBJ1-1, with the D segment identity uncertain. The material sequenced was PBMCs. The sequence was collected from a young man in good health and CMV-seronegative. The nucleotide sequence reads TGTGCCAGCAGCACCTGGGCTTTCACTGAAGCTTTCTTT. This sequence encodes CASSTWAFTEAFF.